Each of the 10 T cell receptor beta chains below was sequenced from the same sample in a study of circulating and synovial CD4+ cells in juvenile arthritis. Assay: immunoSEQ multiplex PCR; the TCRdb copy retains only in-frame clones and omits some. The data hold about 32,000 clones, with around 96% observed a single time. Sequencing used CD4+ T cells from blood. All receptors derive from a human donor with juvenile idiopathic arthritis.

The genes are TRBV28 and TRBJ2-7; possible D gene TRBD2, 5 bases. From germline, CDR1 is MDHEN and CDR2 SYDVKM. CDR3 length: 11 amino acids. V was cut by 6 bases and J by 7 bases, with 10 bases left in between. CDR3 nucleotide sequence: TGTGCCAGCAGGAGGACGGGGGAGCAGTACTTC. Translating it yields CASRRTGEQYF.

The CDR3 DNA sequence: TGCGCCAGCAGACGACTAGCGGGGGGGCGAAACACCGGGGAGCTGTTTTTT. Translated, it gives CASRRLAGGRNTGELFF. The chain employs TRBV5-1 and TRBJ2-2, with 14 bases lining up with TRBD2. The J segment lost 2 bases and the V segment lost 5 bases, leaving 5 bases of the junction unmatched. The CDR3 covers 17 residues. The germline CDR1 and CDR2 sequences are SGHRS and YFSETQ.

This chain joins TRBV10-3 and TRBJ1-3; the D is unclear. CDR1 ENHRY and CDR2 SYGVKD come from the germline V gene. Deletions cut 10 bases from V and 0 bases from J, with 13 bases between. The CDR3 extends over 14 amino acids. As DNA, the CDR3 is TGTGCCACCCGCCGCCCCGGCTCTGGAAACACCATATATTTT. Protein product: CATRRPGSGNTIYF.

The rearrangement links TRBV2 to TRBJ1-1; D is unclear. The germline V gene encodes CDR1 SNHLY and CDR2 FYNNEI. Trimming removed 3 bases from V and 1 base from J, with 9 bases in between. The CDR3 spans 14 residues. CDR3 amino acids: CASSESQKNTEAFF. CDR3 bases: TGTGCCAGCAGTGAGTCGCAGAAGAACACTGAAGCTTTCTTT.

The chain joins TRBV2 to TRBJ2-5, with no clear D. The J call may be faulty, since TRBJ2-7 better matches the DNA end. CDR1 is SNHLY and CDR2 is FYNNEI in the germline V gene. The length of the CDR3 is 12 residues. CDR3 residues: CASRVVDYEQYF. The CDR3 DNA follows: TGTGCCAGCAGGGTGGTCGACTACGAGCAGTACTTC.

The chain has TRBV21-1 and TRBJ1-2; the listed D gene, TRBD1, was not tested against the DNA. TRBV21-1 is a pseudogene segment. CDR3 length equals 13 residues. Here the CDR3 reads CASSRDRDYGYTF. DNA of the CDR3: TGTGCCAGCAGCAGAGACAGGGACTATGGCTACACCTTC.

This clone was recorded once. The rearrangement links TRBV28 to TRBJ1-5; tentatively, D is TRBD1 (5 bases). The V and J ends lost 6 bases and 5 bases respectively, with 23 bases between them. CDR3 size: 17 residues. Germline CDR1 reads MDHEN; CDR2 reads SYDVKM. Written as DNA, the CDR3 is TGTGCCAGCAGACCACCAGCGCTCTGGACAAAAGATCAGCCCCAGCATTTT. Protein: CASRPPALWTKDQPQHF.

Worth noting for this clone: The junction and the germline gene differ at one end; a read error may be behind it. J is TRBJ1-2 and V is TRBV7-2; D gene ambiguous. The CDR3 has 14 residues. Germline V gene lookup returns CDR1 SGHTA and CDR2 FQGNSA. The CDR3 DNA is TGTGCCAGCAACTTAGGAGGGCAGCCTTATGGCTACACCTTC. This translates into CASNLGGQPYGYTF. Based on the CDR3 plus reference TRBV7-2 and TRBJ1-2, the full variable domain is GAGVSQSPSNKVTEKGKDVELRCDPISGHTALYWYRQSLGQGLEFLIYFQGNSAPDKSGLPSDRFSAERTGGSVSTLTIQRTQQEDSAVYLCASNLGGQPYGYTFGSGTRLTVV.

The gene calls are TRBV9 and TRBJ2-1; D is undetermined. Between the trimmed V and J ends, which lost 0 bases and 4 bases, there was a span of 5 bases. The CDR3 sequence is 13 residues long. Germline lookup yields CDR1 SGDLS and CDR2 YYNGEE. CDR3 loop: CASSVGQYNEQFF. The CDR3 bases are TGTGCCAGCAGCGTAGGCCAGTACAATGAGCAGTTCTTC.

This clone was counted only a few times. The chain combines TRBV30 with TRBJ1-1; 10 bases line up with TRBD1. V was pared by 2 bases and J by 5 bases, with 5 bases of the junction left unmatched. The CDR3 covers 14 residues. Germline V lookup: CDR1 GTSNPN, CDR2 SVGIG (reference sequence). Written as DNA, the CDR3 is TGTGCCTGGAGTTTATGGGACAGGGGTACTGAAGCTTTCTTT. Translated: CAWSLWDRGTEAFF. Variable domain in full (rest from reference TRBV30 and TRBJ1-1): SQTIHQWPATLVQPVGSPLSLECTVEGTSNPNLYWYRQAAGRGLQLLFYSVGIGQISSEVPQNLSASRPQDRQFILSSKKLLLSDSGFYLCAWSLWDRGTEAFFGQGTRLTVV.